The rows below give T cell receptor beta chains drawn from one sample of a study of T cell repertoires in cytomegalovirus infection. TCRdb reprocessed the reads with MiXCR, giving one entry per CDR3 protein. The sample records nearly 550,000 distinct CDR3 sequences, more than 15% being singletons. Material for sequencing was CD8+ T cells from PBMCs. Source of these receptors: a human donor in good health (CMV status not recorded). Some clones in this sample may be carry-over from other donors' samples. Both conserved end residues are part of each CDR3. The D gene is left open where the match is weak. Size is omitted from some rows. Given values are once, few, many or a class for expanded clones.

>TRBJ2-6|-|TRBV5-6|many
CASSSPGTPGANVLTF
TGTGCCAGCAGCTCCCCCGGAACCCCTGGGGCCAACGTCCTGACTTTC
>TRBJ2-3|TRBD2|TRBV20-1|-
CSAIAGDGADTQYF
TGCAGTGCTATAGCGGGAGATGGCGCAGATACGCAGTATTTT
>TRBJ2-7|-|TRBV12-3/TRBV12-4|many
CASSPTGISYEQYF
TGTGCCAGCAGTCCAACAGGGATCTCCTACGAGCAGTACTTC
>TRBJ1-1|-|TRBV12-3/TRBV12-4|many
CASRNGRTEAFF
TGTGCCAGCAGAAACGGGCGAACTGAAGCTTTCTTT
>TRBJ1-6|-|TRBV20-1|-
CSARPSNIGSYNSPLHF
TGCAGTGCTAGACCTTCGAACATAGGCTCCTATAATTCACCCCTCCACTTT
>TRBJ1-1|-|TRBV29-1|few
CSVEGGRITEAFF
TGCAGCGTTGAGGGAGGACGGATCACTGAAGCTTTCTTT
>TRBJ2-1|TRBD2|TRBV10-3|many
CAISESGTTDHNEQFF
TGTGCCATCAGTGAATCCGGGACTACCGACCACAATGAGCAGTTCTTC
>TRBJ2-1|TRBD2|TRBV19|many
CASSTTMGLASLEQFF
TGTGCCAGTAGTACCACCATGGGACTAGCGAGCCTTGAGCAGTTCTTC
>TRBJ2-1|TRBD2|TRBV18|few
CASSHILLGLANSYNEQFF
TGTGCCAGCTCACATATTCTCTTGGGACTAGCGAATTCCTACAATGAGCAGTTCTTC
>TRBJ2-1|TRBD1|TRBV5-4|-
CASSLVAQGANEQFF
TGTGCCAGCAGCTTGGTAGCACAGGGGGCTAATGAGCAGTTCTTC
>TRBJ2-7|-|TRBV3-1|-
CASSLDSQEGYEQYF
TGTGCCAGCAGCTTGGACTCACAAGAGGGTTACGAGCAGTACTTC
>TRBJ2-1|TRBD2|TRBV11-3|many
CASSLGLVSDEQFF
TGTGCCAGCAGTTTAGGACTAGTTTCCGATGAGCAGTTCTTC
>TRBJ2-1|-|TRBV4-1|-
CASSSPQVYNEQFF
TGCGCCAGCAGCTCCCCACAGGTGTACAATGAGCAGTTCTTC
>TRBJ2-5|TRBD2|TRBV27|many
CASSFRPQREASETQYF
TGTGCCAGCAGTTTTCGCCCCCAGCGGGAGGCTTCGGAGACCCAGTACTTC
>TRBJ2-4|-|TRBV7-3|many
CASSLLEGNIQYF
TGTGCCAGCAGCTTGTTGGAGGGAAACATTCAGTACTTC
>TRBJ2-1|TRBD1|TRBV7-9|many
CASSLGDRDRGRDEQFF
TGTGCCAGCAGCTTAGGGGACCGGGACAGGGGGCGCGATGAGCAGTTCTTC
>TRBJ2-7|TRBD2|TRBV6-1|many
CASPPVSGSGHEQYF
TGTGCCAGCCCTCCTGTTAGCGGGAGCGGCCACGAGCAGTACTTC
>TRBJ2-5|-|TRBV5-6|few
CASSPGVGPQYF
TGTGCCAGCAGCCCGGGGGTGGGACCACAGTACTTC
>TRBJ1-1|TRBD1|TRBV5-6|-
CVSSLTTGWNTEAFF
TGTGTCAGCAGCTTGACGACAGGGTGGAACACTGAAGCTTTCTTT